The present entry profiles one T cell receptor beta chain with its context. The sample comes from a study of Ad26.COV2.S vaccination and SARS-CoV-2 variants. Assay used: immunoSEQ multiplex PCR; TCRdb lists only in-frame clones, some missing. The repertoire holds approximately 300,000 clones, with about 86% as singletons. Regarding treatment: around 19 received Ad26.COV2.S at low or high dose, single or two shots; roughly five received placebo; per-sample allocation not given. Repertoires come from day 63 after the first vaccine or placebo injection. CDR1 SGHTA and CDR2 FQGNSA come from the germline V gene. Trimming took 2 bases from V and 9 from J; bases not matched to a gene: 15. The CDR3 runs to 17 residues.

The material sequenced was peripheral blood, taken in a trial of Ad26.COV2.S vaccine versus placebo. This chain connects TRBV7-2 to TRBJ2-2; the match to TRBD1 covers 7 bases. The clonotype was recovered from a person aged 18-60 years who received the Ad26.COV2.S COVID-19 vaccine or a placebo. Written as DNA, the CDR3 is TGTGCCAGCAGCTTAAGGCAGGGGGACACCCTGACGAGGGAGCTGTTTTTT. Protein sequence: CASSLRQGDTLTRELFF.